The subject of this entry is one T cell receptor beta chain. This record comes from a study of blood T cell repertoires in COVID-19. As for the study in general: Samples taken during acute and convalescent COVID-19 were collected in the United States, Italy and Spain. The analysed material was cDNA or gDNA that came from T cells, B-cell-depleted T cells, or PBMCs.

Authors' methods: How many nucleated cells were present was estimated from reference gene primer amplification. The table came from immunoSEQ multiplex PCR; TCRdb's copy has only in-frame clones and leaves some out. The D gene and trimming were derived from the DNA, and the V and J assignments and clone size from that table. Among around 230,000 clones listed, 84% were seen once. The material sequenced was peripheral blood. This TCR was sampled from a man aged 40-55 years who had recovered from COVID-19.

The CDR3 protein is CASSPGTGPVYEQYF. The CDR3 nucleotides are TGTGCCAGTAGTCCTGGGACAGGGCCAGTCTACGAGCAGTACTTC. The genes are TRBV19 and TRBJ2-7; 9 positions agree with TRBD1. The trim removed 5 bases at V and 3 bases at J, leaving 8 bases unmatched. The CDR3 sequence is 15 residues long. Germline lookup yields CDR1 LNHDA and CDR2 SQIVND (reference sequence).